These 3 T cell receptor beta chains came from one sample sequenced in a study of blood T cell repertoires in COVID-19. Assay: immunoSEQ multiplex PCR; the TCRdb copy retains only in-frame clones and omits some. The table lists around 43,000 clones, about nine tenths of them singletons. Sequenced: peripheral blood. The receptors come from a man aged 45-65 years with active COVID-19.

J is TRBJ2-7 and V is TRBV19; possible D gene TRBD1, 5 bases. Trimming left V 6 bases short and J 6 bases short, with 21 bases between. The germline CDR1 and CDR2 sequences are LNHDA and SQIVND (reference sequence). The CDR3 is made up of 15 amino acids. The chain's CDR3 is CASSPSGIQGTEQYF. In nucleotides, the CDR3 is TGTGCCAGTAGCCCGAGTGGTATCCAGGGAACCGAGCAGTACTTC.

This chain uses TRBV14 with TRBJ2-7, with D possibly being TRBD2 (5 bases). CDR3 length equals 11 residues. Germline CDR1 is SGHDN and CDR2 is FVKESK. Trimming left V 4 bases short and J 7 bases short, with 8 bases between. CDR3 residues: CASSLAKEQYF. The CDR3 DNA is TGTGCCAGCAGCCTAGCGAAGGAGCAGTACTTC.

This clone was picked up a small number of times. The chain carries TRBV7-9 and TRBJ2-3, with a tentative D call TRBD1 (6 bases). The germline V gene has CDR1 SEHNR and CDR2 FQNEAQ (reference sequence). This CDR3 spans 13 amino acids. V was trimmed by 5 bases and J by 5 bases, leaving 11 bases between them. Here the CDR3 reads CASSPEDRDTQYF. As DNA, the CDR3 is TGTGCCAGCAGCCCAGAGGACAGAGATACGCAGTATTTT.